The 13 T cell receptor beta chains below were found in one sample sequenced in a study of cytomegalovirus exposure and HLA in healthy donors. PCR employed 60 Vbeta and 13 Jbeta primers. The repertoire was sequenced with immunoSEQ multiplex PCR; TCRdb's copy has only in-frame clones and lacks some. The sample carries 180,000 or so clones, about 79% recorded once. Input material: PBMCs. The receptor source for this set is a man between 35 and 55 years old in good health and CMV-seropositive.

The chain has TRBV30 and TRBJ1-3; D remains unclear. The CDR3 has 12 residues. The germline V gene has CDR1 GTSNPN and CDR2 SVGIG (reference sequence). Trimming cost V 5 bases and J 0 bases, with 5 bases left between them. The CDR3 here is CAWVHSGNTIYF. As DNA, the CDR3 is TGTGCCTGGGTCCACTCTGGAAACACCATATATTTT. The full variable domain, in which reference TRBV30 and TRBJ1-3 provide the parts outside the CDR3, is SQTIHQWPATLVQPVGSPLSLECTVEGTSNPNLYWYRQAAGRGLQLLFYSVGIGQISSEVPQNLSASRPQDRQFILSSKKLLLSDSGFYLCAWVHSGNTIYFGEGSWLTVV.

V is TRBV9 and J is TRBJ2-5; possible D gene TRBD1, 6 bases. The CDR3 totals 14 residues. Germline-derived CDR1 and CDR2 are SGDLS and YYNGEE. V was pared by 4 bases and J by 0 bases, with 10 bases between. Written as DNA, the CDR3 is TGTGCCAGCAGCACGACAGGCAACCAAGAGACCCAGTACTTC. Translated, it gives CASSTTGNQETQYF.

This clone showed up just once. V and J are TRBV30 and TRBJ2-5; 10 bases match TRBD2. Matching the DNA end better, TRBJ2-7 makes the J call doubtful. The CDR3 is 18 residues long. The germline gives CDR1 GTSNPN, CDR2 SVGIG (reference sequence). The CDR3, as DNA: TGTGCCTGGAGTACGGGATCTAGCGGGAGACACTCGTCCTACGAGCAGTACTTC. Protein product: CAWSTGSSGRHSSYEQYF.

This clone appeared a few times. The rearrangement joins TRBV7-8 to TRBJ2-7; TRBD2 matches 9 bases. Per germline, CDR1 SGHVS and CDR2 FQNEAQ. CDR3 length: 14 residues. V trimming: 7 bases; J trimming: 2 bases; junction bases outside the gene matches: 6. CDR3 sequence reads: CASNLGTSTYEQYF. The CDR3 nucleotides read TGTGCCAGCAATTTAGGGACTAGCACCTACGAGCAGTACTTC.

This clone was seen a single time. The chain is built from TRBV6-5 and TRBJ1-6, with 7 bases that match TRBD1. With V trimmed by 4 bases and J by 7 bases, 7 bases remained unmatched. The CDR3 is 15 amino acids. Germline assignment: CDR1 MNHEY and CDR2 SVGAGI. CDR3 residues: CASSFTGTENSPLHF. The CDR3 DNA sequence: TGTGCCAGCAGTTTTACCGGGACAGAAAATTCACCCCTCCACTTT.

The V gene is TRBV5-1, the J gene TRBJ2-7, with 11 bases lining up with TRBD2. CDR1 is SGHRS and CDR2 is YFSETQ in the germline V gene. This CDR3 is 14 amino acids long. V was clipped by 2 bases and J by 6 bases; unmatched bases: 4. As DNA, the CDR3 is TGCGCCAGCAGCTTACGGACTAGCGGGTCCGAGCAGTACTTC. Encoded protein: CASSLRTSGSEQYF.

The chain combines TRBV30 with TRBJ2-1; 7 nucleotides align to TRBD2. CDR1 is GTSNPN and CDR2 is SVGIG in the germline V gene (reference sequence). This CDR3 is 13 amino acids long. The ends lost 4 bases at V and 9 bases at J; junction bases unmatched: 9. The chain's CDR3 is CAWIWGRAGEQFF. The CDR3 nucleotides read TGTGCCTGGATTTGGGGGAGGGCCGGTGAGCAGTTCTTC.

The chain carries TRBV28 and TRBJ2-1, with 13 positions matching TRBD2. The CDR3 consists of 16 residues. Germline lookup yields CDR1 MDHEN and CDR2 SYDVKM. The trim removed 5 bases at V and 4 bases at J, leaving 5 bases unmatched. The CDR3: CASSILAGGPYNEQFF. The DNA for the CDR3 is TGTGCCAGCAGTATACTAGCGGGAGGGCCGTACAATGAGCAGTTCTTC.

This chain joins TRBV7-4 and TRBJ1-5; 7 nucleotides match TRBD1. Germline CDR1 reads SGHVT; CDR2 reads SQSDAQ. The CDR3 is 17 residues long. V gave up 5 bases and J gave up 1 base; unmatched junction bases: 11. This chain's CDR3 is CASSPDRVFVSNQPQHF. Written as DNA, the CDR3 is TGTGCCAGCAGCCCAGACAGGGTTTTCGTGAGCAATCAGCCCCAGCATTTT.

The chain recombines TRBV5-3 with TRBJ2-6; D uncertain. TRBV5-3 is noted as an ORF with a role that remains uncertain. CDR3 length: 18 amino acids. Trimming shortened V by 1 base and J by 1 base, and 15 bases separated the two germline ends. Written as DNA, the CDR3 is TGTGCCAGAAGCTTGTTAGTAGACACTGCTTCTGGGGCCAACGTCCTGACTTTC. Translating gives CARSLLVDTASGANVLTF.

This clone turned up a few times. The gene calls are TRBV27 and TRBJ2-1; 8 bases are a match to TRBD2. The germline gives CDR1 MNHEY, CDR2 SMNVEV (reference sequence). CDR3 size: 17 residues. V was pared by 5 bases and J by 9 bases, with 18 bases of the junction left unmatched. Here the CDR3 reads CASSHPLGDGREGEQFF. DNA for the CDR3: TGTGCCAGCAGTCATCCCCTTGGGGACGGGAGGGAGGGTGAGCAGTTCTTC.

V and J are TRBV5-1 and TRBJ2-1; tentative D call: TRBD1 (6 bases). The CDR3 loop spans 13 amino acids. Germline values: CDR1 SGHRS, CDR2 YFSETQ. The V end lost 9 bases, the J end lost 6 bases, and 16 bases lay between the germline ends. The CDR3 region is CATADIQGNEQFF. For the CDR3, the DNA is TGCGCCACCGCGGACATACAGGGCAATGAGCAGTTCTTC.

In DNA, the CDR3 is TGCACCAGCAGCCCCGCGGGGGCGAGGTACGAGCAGTACTTC. It translates to CTSSPAGARYEQYF. The chain employs TRBV1 and TRBJ2-7; TRBD2 is taken as the D call from the table, unchecked against the DNA. TRBV1 is designated a pseudogene. The CDR3 covers 14 residues.